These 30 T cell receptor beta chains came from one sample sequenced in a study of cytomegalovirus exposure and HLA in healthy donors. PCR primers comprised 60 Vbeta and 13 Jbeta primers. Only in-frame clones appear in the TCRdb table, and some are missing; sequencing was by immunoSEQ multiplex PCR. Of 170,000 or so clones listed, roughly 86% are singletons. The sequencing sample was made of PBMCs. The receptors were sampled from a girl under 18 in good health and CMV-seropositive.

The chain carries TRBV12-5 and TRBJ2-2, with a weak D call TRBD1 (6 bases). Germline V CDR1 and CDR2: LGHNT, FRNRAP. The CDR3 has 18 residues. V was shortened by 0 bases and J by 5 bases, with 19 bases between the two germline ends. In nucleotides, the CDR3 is TGTGCTAGTGGTTTGGTAGAAACAGGGCAATGGAGGACCGGGGAGCTGTTTTTT. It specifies CASGLVETGQWRTGELFF.

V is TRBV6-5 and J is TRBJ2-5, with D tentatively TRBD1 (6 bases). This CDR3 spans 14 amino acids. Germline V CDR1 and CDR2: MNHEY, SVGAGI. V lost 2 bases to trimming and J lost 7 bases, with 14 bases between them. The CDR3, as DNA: TGTGCCAGCAGTTACGCACAGGGCAGGGGGACCCAGTACTTC. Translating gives CASSYAQGRGTQYF.

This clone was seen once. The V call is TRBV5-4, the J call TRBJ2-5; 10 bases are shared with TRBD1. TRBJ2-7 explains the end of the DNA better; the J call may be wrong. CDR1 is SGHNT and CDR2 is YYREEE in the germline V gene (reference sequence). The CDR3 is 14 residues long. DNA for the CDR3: TGTGCCAGCAGCTCGGGACAGGGGTTCTACGAGCAGTACTTC. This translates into CASSSGQGFYEQYF.

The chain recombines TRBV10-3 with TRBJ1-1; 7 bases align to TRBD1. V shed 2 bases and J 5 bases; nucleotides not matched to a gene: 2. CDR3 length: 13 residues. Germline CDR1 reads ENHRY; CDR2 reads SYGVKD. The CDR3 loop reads CAISEDRVTEAFF. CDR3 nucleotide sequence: TGTGCCATCAGTGAGGACAGGGTTACTGAAGCTTTCTTT.

CDR3 residues: CASGLVRGGYTF. The CDR3 bases are TGTGCTAGTGGTTTGGTACGGGGTGGCTACACCTTC. The rearrangement links TRBV12-5 to TRBJ1-2; no firm D call. The ends were cut back, 0 bases at V and 7 bases at J, with 6 bases in the middle. The CDR3 runs to 12 residues. Germline V gives CDR1 LGHNT, CDR2 FRNRAP.

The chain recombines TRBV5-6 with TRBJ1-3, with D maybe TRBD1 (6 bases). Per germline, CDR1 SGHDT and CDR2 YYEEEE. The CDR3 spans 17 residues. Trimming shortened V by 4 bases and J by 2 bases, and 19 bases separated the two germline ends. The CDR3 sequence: CASSLTGRGIPGNTIYF. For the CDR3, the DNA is TGTGCCAGCAGCCTCACGGGGAGGGGGATCCCTGGAAACACCATATATTTT.

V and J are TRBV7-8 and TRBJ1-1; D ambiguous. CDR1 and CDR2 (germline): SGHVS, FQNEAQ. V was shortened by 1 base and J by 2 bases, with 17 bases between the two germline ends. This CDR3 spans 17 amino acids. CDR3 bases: TGTGCCAGCAGCTTAGGCTCCGGGAATGGGTTCAACACTGAAGCTTTCTTT. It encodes CASSLGSGNGFNTEAFF.

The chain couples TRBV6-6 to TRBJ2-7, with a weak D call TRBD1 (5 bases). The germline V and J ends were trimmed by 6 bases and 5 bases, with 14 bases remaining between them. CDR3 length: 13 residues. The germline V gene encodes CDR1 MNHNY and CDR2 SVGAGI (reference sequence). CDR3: CASSPQVPHEQYF. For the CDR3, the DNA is TGTGCCAGCAGCCCACAGGTGCCTCACGAGCAGTACTTC.

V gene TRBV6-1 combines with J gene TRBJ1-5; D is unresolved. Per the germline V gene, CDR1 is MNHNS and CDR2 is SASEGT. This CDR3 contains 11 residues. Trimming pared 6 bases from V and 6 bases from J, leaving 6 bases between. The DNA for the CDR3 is TGTGCCAGCAGCTCGGGTCAGCCCCAGCATTTT. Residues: CASSSGQPQHF.

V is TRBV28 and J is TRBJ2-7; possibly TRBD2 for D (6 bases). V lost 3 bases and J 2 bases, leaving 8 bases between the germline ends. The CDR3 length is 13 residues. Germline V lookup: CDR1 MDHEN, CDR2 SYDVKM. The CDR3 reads CASSLEGTYEQYF. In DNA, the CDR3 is TGTGCCAGCAGTTTGGAGGGAACCTACGAGCAGTACTTC.

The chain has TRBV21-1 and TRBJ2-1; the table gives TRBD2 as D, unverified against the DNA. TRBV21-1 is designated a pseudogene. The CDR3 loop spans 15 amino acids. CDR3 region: CASSKGSRLVHEQFF. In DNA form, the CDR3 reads TGTGCCAGCAGCAAAGGAAGTAGACTAGTCCATGAGCAGTTCTTC.

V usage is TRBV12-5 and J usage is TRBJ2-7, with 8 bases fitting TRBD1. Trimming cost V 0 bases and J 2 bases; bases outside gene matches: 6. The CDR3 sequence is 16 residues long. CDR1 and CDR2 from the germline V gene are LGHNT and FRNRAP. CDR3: CASGLVLGQAAYEQYF. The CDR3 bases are TGTGCTAGTGGTTTGGTCCTGGGACAGGCCGCCTACGAGCAGTACTTC.

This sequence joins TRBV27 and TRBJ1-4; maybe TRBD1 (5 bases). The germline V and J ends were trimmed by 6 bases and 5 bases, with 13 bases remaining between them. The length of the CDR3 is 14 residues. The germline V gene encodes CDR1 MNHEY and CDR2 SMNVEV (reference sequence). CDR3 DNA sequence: TGTGCCAGCAGCCCGGGCAGGGCGAATGAAAAACTGTTTTTT. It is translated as CASSPGRANEKLFF.

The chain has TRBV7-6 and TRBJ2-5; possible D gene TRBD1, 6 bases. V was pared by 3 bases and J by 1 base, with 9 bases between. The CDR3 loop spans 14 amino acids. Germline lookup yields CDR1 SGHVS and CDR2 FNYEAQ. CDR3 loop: CASSFRGGQETQYF. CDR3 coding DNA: TGTGCCAGCAGCTTTAGAGGGGGCCAAGAGACCCAGTACTTC.

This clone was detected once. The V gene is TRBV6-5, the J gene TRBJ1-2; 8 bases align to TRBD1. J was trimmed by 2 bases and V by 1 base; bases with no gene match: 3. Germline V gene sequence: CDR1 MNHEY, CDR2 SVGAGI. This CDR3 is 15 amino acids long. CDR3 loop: CASSYLGQGNYGYTF. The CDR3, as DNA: TGTGCCAGCAGTTACTTAGGACAGGGAAACTATGGCTACACCTTC.

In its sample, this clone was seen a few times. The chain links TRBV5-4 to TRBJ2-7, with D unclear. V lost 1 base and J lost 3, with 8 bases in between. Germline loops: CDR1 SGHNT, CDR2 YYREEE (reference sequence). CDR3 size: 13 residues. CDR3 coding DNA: TGTGCCAGCAGCTTGAACCTAGTCTACGAGCAGTACTTC. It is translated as CASSLNLVYEQYF.

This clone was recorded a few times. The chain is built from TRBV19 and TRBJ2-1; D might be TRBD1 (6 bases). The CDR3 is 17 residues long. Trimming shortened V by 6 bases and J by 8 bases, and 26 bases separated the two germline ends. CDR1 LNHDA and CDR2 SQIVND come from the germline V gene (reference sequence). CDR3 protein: CASRGILGTTSTDEQFF. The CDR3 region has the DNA TGTGCCAGTAGAGGGATCCTAGGGACAACCTCTACCGATGAGCAGTTCTTC. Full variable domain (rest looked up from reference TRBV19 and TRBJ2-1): DGGITQSPKYLFRKEGQNVTLSCEQNLNHDAMYWYRQDPGQGLRLIYYSQIVNDFQKGDIAEGYSVSREKKESFPLTVTSAQKNPTAFYLCASRGILGTTSTDEQFFGPGTRLTVL.

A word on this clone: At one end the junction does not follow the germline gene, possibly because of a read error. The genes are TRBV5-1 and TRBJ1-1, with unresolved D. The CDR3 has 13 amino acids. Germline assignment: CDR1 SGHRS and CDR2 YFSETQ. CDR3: CVSSSGKNTEAFF. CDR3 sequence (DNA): TGCGTCAGCAGCTCCGGGAAGAACACTGAAGCTTTCTTT.

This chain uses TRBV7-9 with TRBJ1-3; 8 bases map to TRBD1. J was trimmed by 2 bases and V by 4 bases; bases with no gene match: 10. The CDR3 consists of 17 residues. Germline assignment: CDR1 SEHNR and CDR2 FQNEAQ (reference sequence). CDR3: CASSSFLGQGTGNTIYF. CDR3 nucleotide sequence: TGTGCCAGCAGCTCCTTCCTAGGACAGGGAACTGGAAACACCATATATTTT.

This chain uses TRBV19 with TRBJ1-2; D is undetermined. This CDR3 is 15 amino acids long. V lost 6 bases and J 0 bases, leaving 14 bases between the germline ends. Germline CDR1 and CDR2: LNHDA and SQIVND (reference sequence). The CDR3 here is CASRTTGVSNYGYTF. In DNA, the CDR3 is TGTGCCAGTAGGACAACCGGGGTTTCTAACTATGGCTACACCTTC.

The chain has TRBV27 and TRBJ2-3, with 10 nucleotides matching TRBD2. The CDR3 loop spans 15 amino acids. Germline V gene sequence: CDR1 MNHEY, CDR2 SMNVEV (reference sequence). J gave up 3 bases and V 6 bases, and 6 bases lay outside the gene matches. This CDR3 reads CASRTLAGVTDTQYF. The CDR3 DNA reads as TGTGCCAGCAGAACTCTAGCGGGGGTGACAGATACGCAGTATTTT.

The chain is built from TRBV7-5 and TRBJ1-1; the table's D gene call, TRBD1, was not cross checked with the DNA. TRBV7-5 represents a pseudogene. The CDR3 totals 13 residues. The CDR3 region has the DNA TGTGCCAGAAGCTTGGGGACAGCTAGAGAAGCTTTCTTT. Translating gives CARSLGTAREAFF.

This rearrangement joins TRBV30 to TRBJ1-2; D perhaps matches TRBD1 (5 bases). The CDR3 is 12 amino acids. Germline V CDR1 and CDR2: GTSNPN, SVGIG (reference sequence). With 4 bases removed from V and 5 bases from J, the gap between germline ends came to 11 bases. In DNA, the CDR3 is TGTGCCTGGAACGGGGGGGAATATGGCTACACCTTC. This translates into CAWNGGEYGYTF.

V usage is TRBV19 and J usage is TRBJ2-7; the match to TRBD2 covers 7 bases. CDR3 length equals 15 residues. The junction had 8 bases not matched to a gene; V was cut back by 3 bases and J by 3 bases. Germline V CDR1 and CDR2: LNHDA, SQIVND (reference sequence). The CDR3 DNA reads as TGTGCCAGTAGTATTAAAGGAGGGGAGGGCTACGAGCAGTACTTC. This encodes CASSIKGGEGYEQYF.

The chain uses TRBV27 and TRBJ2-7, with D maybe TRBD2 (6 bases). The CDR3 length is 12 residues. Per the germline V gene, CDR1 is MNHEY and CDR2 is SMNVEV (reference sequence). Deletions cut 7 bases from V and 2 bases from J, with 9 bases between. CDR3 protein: CASTSGAYEQYF. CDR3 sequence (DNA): TGTGCCAGCACATCGGGAGCCTACGAGCAGTACTTC.

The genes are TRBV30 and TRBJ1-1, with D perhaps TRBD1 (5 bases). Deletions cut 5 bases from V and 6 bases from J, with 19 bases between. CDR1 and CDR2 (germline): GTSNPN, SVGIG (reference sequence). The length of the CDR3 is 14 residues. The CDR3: CAWDPRREVAEAFF. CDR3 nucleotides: TGTGCCTGGGACCCCCGCAGGGAGGTTGCTGAAGCTTTCTTT.

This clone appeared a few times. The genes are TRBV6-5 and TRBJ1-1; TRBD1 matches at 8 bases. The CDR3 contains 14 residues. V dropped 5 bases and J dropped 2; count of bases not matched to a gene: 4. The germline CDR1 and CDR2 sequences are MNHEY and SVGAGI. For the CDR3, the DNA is TGTGCCAGCAGTGTACAGGGGGGTAACACTGAAGCTTTCTTT. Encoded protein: CASSVQGGNTEAFF.

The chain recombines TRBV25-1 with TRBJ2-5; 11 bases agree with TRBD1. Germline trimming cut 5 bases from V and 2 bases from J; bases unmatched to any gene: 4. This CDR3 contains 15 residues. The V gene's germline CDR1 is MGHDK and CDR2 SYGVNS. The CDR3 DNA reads TGTGCCAGCAGTAAGGACAGGGGGCGACAAGAGACCCAGTACTTC. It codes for CASSKDRGRQETQYF.

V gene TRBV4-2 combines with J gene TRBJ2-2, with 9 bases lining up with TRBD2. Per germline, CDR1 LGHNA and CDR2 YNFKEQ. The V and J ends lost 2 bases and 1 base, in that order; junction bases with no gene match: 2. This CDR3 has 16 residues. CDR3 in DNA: TGTGCCAGCAGCCAATTGCGGGGGGGGAACACCGGGGAGCTGTTTTTT. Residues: CASSQLRGGNTGELFF.

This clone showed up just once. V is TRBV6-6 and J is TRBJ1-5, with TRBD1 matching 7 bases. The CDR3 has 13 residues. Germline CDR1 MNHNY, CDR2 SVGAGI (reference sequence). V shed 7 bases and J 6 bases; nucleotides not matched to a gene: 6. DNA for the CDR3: TGTGCCAGCAACGACAGGGCAGGTCAGCCCCAGCATTTT. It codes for CASNDRAGQPQHF.